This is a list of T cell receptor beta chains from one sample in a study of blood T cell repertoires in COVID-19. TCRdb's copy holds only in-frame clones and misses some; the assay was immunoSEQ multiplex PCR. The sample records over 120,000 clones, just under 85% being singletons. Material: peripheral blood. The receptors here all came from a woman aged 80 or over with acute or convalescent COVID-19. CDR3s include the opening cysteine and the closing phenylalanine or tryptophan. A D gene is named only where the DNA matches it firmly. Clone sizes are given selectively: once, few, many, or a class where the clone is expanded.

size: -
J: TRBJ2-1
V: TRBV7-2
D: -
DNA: TGTGCCAGCAGCCCCAGGGCGGGGAGATACAATGAGCAGTTCTTC
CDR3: CASSPRAGRYNEQFF

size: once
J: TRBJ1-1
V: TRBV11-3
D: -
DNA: TGTGCCAGCAGCTCTGGGTACGTACGGGACACTGAAGCTTTCTTT
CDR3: CASSSGYVRDTEAFF

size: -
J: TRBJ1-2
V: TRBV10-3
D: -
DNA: TGTGCCATAATACAGGAGAACTATGGCTACACCTTC
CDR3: CAIIQENYGYTF

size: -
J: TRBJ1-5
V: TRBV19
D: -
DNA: TGTGCCGCAGCGGGGGACCGCAATCAGCCCCAGCATTTT
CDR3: CAAAGDRNQPQHF

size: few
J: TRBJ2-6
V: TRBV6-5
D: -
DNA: TGTGCCAGCAGTTTGACAGGCTCTGGGGCCAACGTCCTGACTTTC
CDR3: CASSLTGSGANVLTF

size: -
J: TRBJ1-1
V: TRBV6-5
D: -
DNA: TGTGCCAGCAGTTACTCGAAGACAGGTGGGAACACTGAAGCTTTCTTT
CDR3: CASSYSKTGGNTEAFF

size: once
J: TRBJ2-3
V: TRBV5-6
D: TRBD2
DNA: TGTGCCAGCAGCTCGTTTAGCGGGGGGCTCACAGATACGCAGTATTTT
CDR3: CASSSFSGGLTDTQYF

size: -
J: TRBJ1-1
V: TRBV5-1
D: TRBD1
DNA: TGCGCCAGCAGCTTGGTGGTAGGGACAGGGAAAATGAACACTGAAGCTTTCTTT
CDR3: CASSLVVGTGKMNTEAFF

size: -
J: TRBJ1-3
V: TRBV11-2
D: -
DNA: TGTGCCAGCAGCTCGGTTAACACCATATATTTT
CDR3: CASSSVNTIYF

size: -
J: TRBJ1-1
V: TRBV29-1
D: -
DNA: TGCAGCGTTCAGAAGACAGCGAACACTGAAGCTTTCTTT
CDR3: CSVQKTANTEAFF

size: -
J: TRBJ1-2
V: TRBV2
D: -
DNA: TGTGCCAGCAGGGACAGCTACAAAGAGCATGGCTACACCTTC
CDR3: CASRDSYKEHGYTF

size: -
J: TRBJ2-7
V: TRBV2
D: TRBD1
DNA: TGTGCCAGCAGCGGCGGACAGGGGCTGGAGCAGTACTTC
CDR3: CASSGGQGLEQYF

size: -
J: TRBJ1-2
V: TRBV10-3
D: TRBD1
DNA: TGTGCCATCACTGCCGGACAGGGCCACTATGGCTACACCTTC
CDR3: CAITAGQGHYGYTF

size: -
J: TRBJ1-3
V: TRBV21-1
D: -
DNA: TGTGCCAGCAGCAGGCGGGACAGGGGGCCGGCCGGAAACACCATATATTTT
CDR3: CASSRRDRGPAGNTIYF

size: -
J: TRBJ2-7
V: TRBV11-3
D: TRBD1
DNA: TGTGCCAGCAGCCCCTCACGGGACAGGGAGGACGAGCAGTACTTC
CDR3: CASSPSRDREDEQYF

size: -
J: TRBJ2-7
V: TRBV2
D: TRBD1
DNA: TGTGCCAGCAGTAAGGGACAGGGGTCCGACGAGCAGTACTTC
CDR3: CASSKGQGSDEQYF

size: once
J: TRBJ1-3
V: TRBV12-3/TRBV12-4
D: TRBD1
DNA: TGTGCCAGCTCCGGGACAGATGGAAACACCATATATTTT
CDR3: CASSGTDGNTIYF

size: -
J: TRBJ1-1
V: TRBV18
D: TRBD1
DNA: TGTGCCAGCTCACCTACGGGACAGGGGGCAAGGGGCACTGAAGCTTTCTTT
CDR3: CASSPTGQGARGTEAFF

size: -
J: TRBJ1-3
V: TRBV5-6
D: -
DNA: TGTGCCAGCAGCCTGGTCACTGGAAACACCATATATTTT
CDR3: CASSLVTGNTIYF

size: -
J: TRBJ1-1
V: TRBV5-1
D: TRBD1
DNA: TGCGCCAGCAGCTCCGACAGGGGCGGGATGAACACTGAAGCTTTCTTT
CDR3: CASSSDRGGMNTEAFF

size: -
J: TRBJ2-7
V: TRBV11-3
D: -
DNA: TGTGCCAGCAGCTTGAACGGTTACGAGCAGTACTTC
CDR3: CASSLNGYEQYF

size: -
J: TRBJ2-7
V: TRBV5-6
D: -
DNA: TGTGCCAGCAGCTTATCCCCGTCCGAGCAGTACTTC
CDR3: CASSLSPSEQYF

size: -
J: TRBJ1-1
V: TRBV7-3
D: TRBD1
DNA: TGTGCCAGCAGACAAACCTCGGGAGGACAGGGAACAATGAACACTGAAGCTTTCTTT
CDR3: CASRQTSGGQGTMNTEAFF

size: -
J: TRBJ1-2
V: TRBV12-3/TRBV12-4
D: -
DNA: TGTGCCAGCAGTTCTCAACAGGGCTTCGGCTACACCTTC
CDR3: CASSSQQGFGYTF

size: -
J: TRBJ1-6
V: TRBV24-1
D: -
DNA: TGTGCCACCAGTGATTTGGCTAGAACAAATTCACCCCTCCACTTT
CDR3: CATSDLARTNSPLHF

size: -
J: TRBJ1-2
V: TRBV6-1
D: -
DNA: TGTGCCAGCAGTGAAGCGACTATGGGCTATGGCTACACCTTC
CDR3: CASSEATMGYGYTF

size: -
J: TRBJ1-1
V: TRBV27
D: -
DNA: TGTGCCAGCAGCCAGGGAGGAACGTCCGACACTGAAGCTTTCTTT
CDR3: CASSQGGTSDTEAFF

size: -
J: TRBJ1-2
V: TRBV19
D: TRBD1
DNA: TGTGCCAGTAGTCTCCAACAGGGGGTTGGGACCTTC
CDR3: CASSLQQGVGTF

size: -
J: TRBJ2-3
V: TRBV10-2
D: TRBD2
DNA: TGCGCCGTGTTTGGGGGGGATCACACAGATACGCAGTATTTT
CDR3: CAVFGGDHTDTQYF

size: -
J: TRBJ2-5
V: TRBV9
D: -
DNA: TGTGCCAGCAGCGTAGTTCCTTATGAGACCCAGTACTTC
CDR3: CASSVVPYETQYF

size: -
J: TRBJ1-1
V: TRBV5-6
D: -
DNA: TGTGCCAGCAGCTACCGACAGGATAACACTGAAGCTTTCTTT
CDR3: CASSYRQDNTEAFF

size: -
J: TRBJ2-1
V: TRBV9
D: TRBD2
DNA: TGTGCCAGCAGCGTTCTAAGCGGGGGGGTTAATGAGCAGTTCTTC
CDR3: CASSVLSGGVNEQFF

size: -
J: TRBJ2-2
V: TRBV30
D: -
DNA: TGTGCCTGGAGTGCGAGGGGGACCGGGGAGCTGTTTTTT
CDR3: CAWSARGTGELFF

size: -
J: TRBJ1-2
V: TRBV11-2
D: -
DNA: TGTGCCAGCAGCCTTATCTTCGGCTACACCTTC
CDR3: CASSLIFGYTF

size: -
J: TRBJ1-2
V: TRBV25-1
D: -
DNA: TGTGCCAGCAGTGAATATATAACAGGGAAAGTTGATGGCTACACCTTC
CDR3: CASSEYITGKVDGYTF

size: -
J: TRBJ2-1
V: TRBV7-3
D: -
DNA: TGTGCCAGCAGCTGGGACTTTTACAATGAGCAGTTCTTC
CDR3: CASSWDFYNEQFF

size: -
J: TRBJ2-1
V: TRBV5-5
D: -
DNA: TGTGCCAGCAGCTTGAGAGGGGGCTCCTACAATGAGCAGTTCTTC
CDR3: CASSLRGGSYNEQFF

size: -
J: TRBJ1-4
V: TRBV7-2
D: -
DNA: TGTGCCAGCAGCTCCAGCCTCGTGGGGGGAAACAATGAAAAACTGTTTTTT
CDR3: CASSSSLVGGNNEKLFF

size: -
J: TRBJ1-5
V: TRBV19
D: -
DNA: TGTGCCAGTAGTACCCTCGGTCGGCAGGGGAAGGGCAATCAGCCCCAGCATTTT
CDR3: CASSTLGRQGKGNQPQHF

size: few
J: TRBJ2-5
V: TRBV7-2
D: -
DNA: TGTGCCAGCAGCTCTGAAGAGACCCAGTACTTC
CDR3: CASSSEETQYF

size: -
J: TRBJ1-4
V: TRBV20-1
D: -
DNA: TGCAGTGCCAGTGTGGGGGGGTCTAATGAAAAACTGTTTTTT
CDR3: CSASVGGSNEKLFF

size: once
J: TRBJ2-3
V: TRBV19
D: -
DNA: TGTGCCAGTAGTACTAGACTCACAGATACGCAGTATTTT
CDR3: CASSTRLTDTQYF

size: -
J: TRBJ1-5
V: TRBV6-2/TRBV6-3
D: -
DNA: TGTGCCAGCAGTTACCCGACAGGAGGTAGCAATCAGCCCCAGCATTTT
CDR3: CASSYPTGGSNQPQHF

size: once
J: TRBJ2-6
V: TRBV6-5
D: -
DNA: TGTGCCAGCAGTTATGGTAACAGGGCCAACGTCCTGACTTTC
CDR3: CASSYGNRANVLTF

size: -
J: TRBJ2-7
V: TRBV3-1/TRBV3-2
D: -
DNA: TGTGCCAGCAGCCGGAAAGGGGTAGCCTACGAGCAGTACTTC
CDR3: CASSRKGVAYEQYF

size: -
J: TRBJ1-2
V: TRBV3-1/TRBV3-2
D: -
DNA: TGTGCCAGCAGCCAGGCAACCGACTATGGCTACACCTTC
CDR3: CASSQATDYGYTF

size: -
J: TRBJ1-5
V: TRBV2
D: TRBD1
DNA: TGTGCCAGCAGTGCGGACAGGGAAGGCCAGCCCCAGCATTTT
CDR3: CASSADREGQPQHF

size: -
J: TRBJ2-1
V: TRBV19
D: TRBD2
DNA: TGTGCCAGTAGTCCCGGGGGGGTATACAATGAGCAGTTCTTC
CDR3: CASSPGGVYNEQFF

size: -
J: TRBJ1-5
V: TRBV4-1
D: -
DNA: TGCGCCAGCAGCCGAACGAGGGACTTCAATCAGCCCCAGCATTTT
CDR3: CASSRTRDFNQPQHF

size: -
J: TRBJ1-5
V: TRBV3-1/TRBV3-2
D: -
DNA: TGTGCCAGCAGCCAAGGTTGGGGCCAGGGCAATCAGCCCCAGCATTTT
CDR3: CASSQGWGQGNQPQHF

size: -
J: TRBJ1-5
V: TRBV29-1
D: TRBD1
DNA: TGCAGCGCGTCCGGGACAGGGGGCGGCGGCAATCAGCCCCAGCATTTT
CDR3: CSASGTGGGGNQPQHF

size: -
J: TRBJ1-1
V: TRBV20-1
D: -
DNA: TGCAGTGCTAGTGGAGTCGCGAGGAACACTGAAGCTTTCTTT
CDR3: CSASGVARNTEAFF

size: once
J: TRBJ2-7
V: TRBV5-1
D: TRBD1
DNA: TGCGCCAGCAGCTTTATGGACAGGGAGCCCGAGCAGTACTTC
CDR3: CASSFMDREPEQYF

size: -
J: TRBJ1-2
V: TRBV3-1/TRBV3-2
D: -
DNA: TGTGCCAGCAGCCACGCGATATTAGTCGCCGGAGCCTACCGCTATGGCTACACCTTC
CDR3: CASSHAILVAGAYRYGYTF

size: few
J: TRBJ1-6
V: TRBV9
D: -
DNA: TGTGCCAGCAGCGCCCAAAGGGGGACCCTTAATTCACCCCTCCACTTT
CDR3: CASSAQRGTLNSPLHF

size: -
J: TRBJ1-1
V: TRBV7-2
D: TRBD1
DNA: TGTGCCAGCAGCTTCACAGGGGAGAGCACTGAAGCTTTCTTT
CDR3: CASSFTGESTEAFF

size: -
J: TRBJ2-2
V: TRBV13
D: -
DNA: TGTGCCAGCAGCCGTACAGGGTTCCGAATCGGGGAGCTGTTTTTT
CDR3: CASSRTGFRIGELFF

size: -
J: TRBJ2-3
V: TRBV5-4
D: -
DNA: TGTGCCATGGGGCCTACCCACCGCACAGATACGCAGTATTTT
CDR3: CAMGPTHRTDTQYF

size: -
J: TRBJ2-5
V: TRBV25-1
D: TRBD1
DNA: TGTGCCAGCAGTGAATTTGGGATACAGGGGCAAGAGACCCAGTACTTC
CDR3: CASSEFGIQGQETQYF

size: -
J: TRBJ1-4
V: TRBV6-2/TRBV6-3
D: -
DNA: TGTGCCAGCAGTCGGAGGGGCGCAACTAATGAAAAACTGTTTTTT
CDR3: CASSRRGATNEKLFF